This TCR beta chain emerged from a study of T cells in Graves' hyperthyroidism and ophthalmopathy. The study, taken as a whole, reports: Blood samples included most of the expanded thyroid clonotypes exceeding 0.001. Using 13 V-J features, a model discriminated ophthalmopathy from stable hyperthyroidism.

Across 18 months, stable Graves' hyperthyroidism was marked by no progression to ophthalmopathy. Thyroid ultrasound and orbital computed tomography, with clinical symptoms and serum thyroxine and TRAb, informed diagnoses. RNA transcripts gave rise to amplified TCR beta CDR3 regions. The TCR CDR3 first-round RT-PCR relied on the HTBI primer set. TCRdb re-called the multiplex PCR reads through MiXCR, storing one row per CDR3 protein. The sample has hundreds of thousands of distinct CDR3 sequences; 14% are singletons. V shed 6 bases and J shed 8 bases, with 25 bases lying between them. The CDR3 covers 16 residues. The germline V gene encodes CDR1 SNHLY and CDR2 FYNNEI. This clonotype was counted at least ten times. Its matching antigen is unknown.

The chain carries TRBV2 and TRBJ1-2; D unclear. This clonotype originated in a woman aged 18-29 years with Graves' hyperthyroidism. Sequencing was performed on blood. The CDR3 bases are TGTGCCAGCAGCCCGAATGCGCTAATGGACCGGAACGGCTACACCTTC. Translated: CASSPNALMDRNGYTF.